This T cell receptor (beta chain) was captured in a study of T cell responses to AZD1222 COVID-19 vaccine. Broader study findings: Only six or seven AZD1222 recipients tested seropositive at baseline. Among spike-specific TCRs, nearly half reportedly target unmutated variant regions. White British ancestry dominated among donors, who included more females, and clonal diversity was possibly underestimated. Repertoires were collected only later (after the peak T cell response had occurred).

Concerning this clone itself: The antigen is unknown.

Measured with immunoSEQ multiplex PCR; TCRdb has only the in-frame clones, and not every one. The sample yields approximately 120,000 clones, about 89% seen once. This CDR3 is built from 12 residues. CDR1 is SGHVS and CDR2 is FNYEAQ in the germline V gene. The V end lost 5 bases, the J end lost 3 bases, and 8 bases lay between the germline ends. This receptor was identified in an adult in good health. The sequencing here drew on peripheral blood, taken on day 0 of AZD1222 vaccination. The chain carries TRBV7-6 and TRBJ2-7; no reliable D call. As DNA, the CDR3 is TGTGCCAGCAGCCTCTATAACTACGAGCAGTACTTC. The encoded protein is CASSLYNYEQYF. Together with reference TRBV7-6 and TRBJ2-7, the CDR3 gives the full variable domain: GAGVSQSPRYKVTKRGQDVALRCDPISGHVSLYWYRQALGQGPEFLTYFNYEAQQDKSGLPNDRFSAERPEGSISTLTIQRTEQRDSAMYRCASSLYNYEQYFGPGTRLTVT.